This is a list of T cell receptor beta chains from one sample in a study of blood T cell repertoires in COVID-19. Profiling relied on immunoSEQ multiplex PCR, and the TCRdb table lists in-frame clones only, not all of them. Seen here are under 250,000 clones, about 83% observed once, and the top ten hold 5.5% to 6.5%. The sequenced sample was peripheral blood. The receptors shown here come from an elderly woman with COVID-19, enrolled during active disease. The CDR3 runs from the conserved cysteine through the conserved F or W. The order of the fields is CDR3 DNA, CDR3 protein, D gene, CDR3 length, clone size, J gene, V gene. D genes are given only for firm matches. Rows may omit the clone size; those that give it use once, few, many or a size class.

CDR3 DNA: TGTGCCAGTAGTATAGCGCCAGCAGGGACTGGAAACACCATATATTTT
CDR3 protein: CASSIAPAGTGNTIYF
D gene: -
CDR3 length: 16
clone size: -
J gene: TRBJ1-3
V gene: TRBV19

CDR3 DNA: TGTGCCAGCAGTTTGGTGAGAGGCGCGGGCTACACCTTC
CDR3 protein: CASSLVRGAGYTF
D gene: -
CDR3 length: 13
clone size: few
J gene: TRBJ1-2
V gene: TRBV28

CDR3 DNA: TGTGCCAGCAGCTTGGGTCGAGGCGGAAATTATTCACCCCTCCACTTT
CDR3 protein: CASSLGRGGNYSPLHF
D gene: -
CDR3 length: 16
clone size: once
J gene: TRBJ1-6
V gene: TRBV5-6

CDR3 DNA: TGTGCCAGCAGCCAAGGGGACACCCCCCTTGGCTACACCTTC
CDR3 protein: CASSQGDTPLGYTF
D gene: -
CDR3 length: 14
clone size: -
J gene: TRBJ1-2
V gene: TRBV4-2

CDR3 DNA: TGTGCCATCAGAAAAGGGACAGAAAACACTGAAGCTTTCTTT
CDR3 protein: CAIRKGTENTEAFF
D gene: TRBD1
CDR3 length: 14
clone size: -
J gene: TRBJ1-1
V gene: TRBV10-3

CDR3 DNA: TGCGCCAGCAGCTTAAGACTAGCGGGGAGTGAGCAGTTCTTC
CDR3 protein: CASSLRLAGSEQFF
D gene: TRBD2
CDR3 length: 14
clone size: -
J gene: TRBJ2-1
V gene: TRBV5-1

CDR3 DNA: TGTGCCAGCACCATAAGCGCCCTTTCGGGTGAAAAACTGTTTTTT
CDR3 protein: CASTISALSGEKLFF
D gene: -
CDR3 length: 15
clone size: -
J gene: TRBJ1-4
V gene: TRBV7-8

CDR3 DNA: TGTGCCAGCAGCCCCCGCAGGGATCGGTCACCCCTCCACTTT
CDR3 protein: CASSPRRDRSPLHF
D gene: -
CDR3 length: 14
clone size: -
J gene: TRBJ1-6
V gene: TRBV6-5

CDR3 DNA: TGCGCCAGCAGCTTAACAGGGAGCCCAGCCGAGGGCTACACCTTC
CDR3 protein: CASSLTGSPAEGYTF
D gene: -
CDR3 length: 15
clone size: once
J gene: TRBJ1-2
V gene: TRBV5-1

CDR3 DNA: TGTGCCAGCAGTTCTTTCGGGACTACGGGCAATGAGCAGTTCTTC
CDR3 protein: CASSSFGTTGNEQFF
D gene: TRBD2
CDR3 length: 15
clone size: -
J gene: TRBJ2-1
V gene: TRBV27

CDR3 DNA: TGTGCCAGCAGTTTAGGCAGAAACTATGGCTACACCTTC
CDR3 protein: CASSLGRNYGYTF
D gene: -
CDR3 length: 13
clone size: -
J gene: TRBJ1-2
V gene: TRBV27

CDR3 DNA: TGTGCCAGTACTCGACAGGGAATGAACACTGAAGCTTTCTTT
CDR3 protein: CASTRQGMNTEAFF
D gene: TRBD1
CDR3 length: 14
clone size: -
J gene: TRBJ1-1
V gene: TRBV19

CDR3 DNA: TGTGCCAGCAGCTTGTCTTACCGAGCGGACACTGAAGCTTTCTTT
CDR3 protein: CASSLSYRADTEAFF
D gene: -
CDR3 length: 15
clone size: -
J gene: TRBJ1-1
V gene: TRBV5-4

CDR3 DNA: TGTGCCAGCAGTTTACTGGACGGGGATGGCTACACCTTC
CDR3 protein: CASSLLDGDGYTF
D gene: -
CDR3 length: 13
clone size: -
J gene: TRBJ1-2
V gene: TRBV28

CDR3 DNA: TGCGCCAGCAGGAGGACATTAAATTCACCCCTCCACTTT
CDR3 protein: CASRRTLNSPLHF
D gene: -
CDR3 length: 13
clone size: -
J gene: TRBJ1-6
V gene: TRBV5-1

CDR3 DNA: TGTGCCAGCAGTTACAAGAGCAATCAGCCCCAGCATTTT
CDR3 protein: CASSYKSNQPQHF
D gene: -
CDR3 length: 13
clone size: -
J gene: TRBJ1-5
V gene: TRBV3-1/TRBV3-2

CDR3 DNA: TGCGCCAGCAGCCGCGGGACAGGGGTCTCTGGAAACACCATATATTTT
CDR3 protein: CASSRGTGVSGNTIYF
D gene: TRBD1
CDR3 length: 16
clone size: -
J gene: TRBJ1-3
V gene: TRBV4-3

CDR3 DNA: TGTGCCAGCAGCTTGGACAGAGAGACCCAGTACTTC
CDR3 protein: CASSLDRETQYF
D gene: -
CDR3 length: 12
clone size: few
J gene: TRBJ2-5
V gene: TRBV5-4

CDR3 DNA: TGTGCCAGCAGTCGCCAGGCTGGGGCCAACGTCCTGACTTTC
CDR3 protein: CASSRQAGANVLTF
D gene: -
CDR3 length: 14
clone size: few
J gene: TRBJ2-6
V gene: TRBV2

CDR3 DNA: TGTGCCAGTAGTATCACAGGGTTCTCTGGAAACACCATATATTTT
CDR3 protein: CASSITGFSGNTIYF
D gene: -
CDR3 length: 15
clone size: -
J gene: TRBJ1-3
V gene: TRBV19

CDR3 DNA: TGTGCCAGCAGTTTAGTCCAGGGTAACGGGGAGCTGTTTTTT
CDR3 protein: CASSLVQGNGELFF
D gene: -
CDR3 length: 14
clone size: -
J gene: TRBJ2-2
V gene: TRBV28

CDR3 DNA: TGTGCCAGCAGCTTAGTGGGGGGCTCTGGAAACACCATATATTTT
CDR3 protein: CASSLVGGSGNTIYF
D gene: -
CDR3 length: 15
clone size: -
J gene: TRBJ1-3
V gene: TRBV7-2

CDR3 DNA: TGTGCCTGGAGTCTGGACACAAGGGGTAATCAGCCCCAGCATTTT
CDR3 protein: CAWSLDTRGNQPQHF
D gene: -
CDR3 length: 15
clone size: few
J gene: TRBJ1-5
V gene: TRBV30

CDR3 DNA: TGTGCCAGCAGCCCCTCCGGGGACTTCCACAATGAGCAGTTCTTC
CDR3 protein: CASSPSGDFHNEQFF
D gene: -
CDR3 length: 15
clone size: -
J gene: TRBJ2-1
V gene: TRBV28

CDR3 DNA: TGTGCCAGCAGCTTGGCGGGACAGGGTATGGGCTACACCTTC
CDR3 protein: CASSLAGQGMGYTF
D gene: TRBD1
CDR3 length: 14
clone size: -
J gene: TRBJ1-2
V gene: TRBV7-8

CDR3 DNA: TGTGCCATCAGGGCAGGACAGAAAGATGAAAAACTGTTTTTT
CDR3 protein: CAIRAGQKDEKLFF
D gene: -
CDR3 length: 14
clone size: -
J gene: TRBJ1-4
V gene: TRBV10-3

CDR3 DNA: TGTGCCAGCAGTGGGGGACAGGGGAACTATGGCTACACCTTC
CDR3 protein: CASSGGQGNYGYTF
D gene: TRBD1
CDR3 length: 14
clone size: once
J gene: TRBJ1-2
V gene: TRBV25-1

CDR3 DNA: TGTGCCAGCTCACCACGAGGGGGAGCGAACACTGAAGCTTTCTTT
CDR3 protein: CASSPRGGANTEAFF
D gene: -
CDR3 length: 15
clone size: -
J gene: TRBJ1-1
V gene: TRBV18

CDR3 DNA: TGTGCCAGCAGCGGACAGACAGGGGGGGAGTTAAACTATGGCTACACCTTC
CDR3 protein: CASSGQTGGELNYGYTF
D gene: TRBD1
CDR3 length: 17
clone size: -
J gene: TRBJ1-2
V gene: TRBV9

CDR3 DNA: TGTGCCACCAGCAGAGATCGGGGATACGCTGAAGCTTTCTTT
CDR3 protein: CATSRDRGYAEAFF
D gene: -
CDR3 length: 14
clone size: -
J gene: TRBJ1-1
V gene: TRBV15

CDR3 DNA: TGTGCCAGTAGCCGGGAGCTACTCACCTCTGGGGCCAACGTCCTGACTTTC
CDR3 protein: CASSRELLTSGANVLTF
D gene: -
CDR3 length: 17
clone size: -
J gene: TRBJ2-6
V gene: TRBV19

CDR3 DNA: TGTGCCAGCACCAGTAACACAGATACGCAGTATTTT
CDR3 protein: CASTSNTDTQYF
D gene: -
CDR3 length: 12
clone size: -
J gene: TRBJ2-3
V gene: TRBV12-3/TRBV12-4

CDR3 DNA: TGTGCCACCAGCCGCGACAGGGCCCGATATGGCTACACCTTC
CDR3 protein: CATSRDRARYGYTF
D gene: TRBD1
CDR3 length: 14
clone size: -
J gene: TRBJ1-2
V gene: TRBV15

CDR3 DNA: TGTGCCACCACAGAGTCAGGGGCAGAGACCCAGTACTTC
CDR3 protein: CATTESGAETQYF
D gene: -
CDR3 length: 13
clone size: -
J gene: TRBJ2-5
V gene: TRBV12-3/TRBV12-4

CDR3 DNA: TGTGCCAGCAGCCCCTTATCCGGGGGGGCATCCAATGAGCAGTTCTTC
CDR3 protein: CASSPLSGGASNEQFF
D gene: TRBD2
CDR3 length: 16
clone size: once
J gene: TRBJ2-1
V gene: TRBV7-8

CDR3 DNA: TGTGCCAGCAGTCCGCGGAGTTGGAGAAAGATCACTGAAGCCTTCTTT
CDR3 protein: CASSPRSWRKITEAFF
D gene: -
CDR3 length: 16
clone size: -
J gene: TRBJ1-1
V gene: TRBV28

CDR3 DNA: TGTGCCAGCAGCTTATTTGGGGGCAACTATGGCTACACCTTC
CDR3 protein: CASSLFGGNYGYTF
D gene: -
CDR3 length: 14
clone size: -
J gene: TRBJ1-2
V gene: TRBV7-2

CDR3 DNA: TGTGCCAGCAGCTTGCGTAGCAATCAGCCCCAGCATTTT
CDR3 protein: CASSLRSNQPQHF
D gene: -
CDR3 length: 13
clone size: once
J gene: TRBJ1-5
V gene: TRBV5-8

CDR3 DNA: TGTGCCAGCAGCTTAGCGGGGCTCGGAGGAAACACCATATATTTT
CDR3 protein: CASSLAGLGGNTIYF
D gene: -
CDR3 length: 15
clone size: -
J gene: TRBJ1-3
V gene: TRBV7-3

CDR3 DNA: TGTGCCTGGAGTGATAAAGGACTAGACGTCGACATTCAGTACTTC
CDR3 protein: CAWSDKGLDVDIQYF
D gene: TRBD2
CDR3 length: 15
clone size: -
J gene: TRBJ2-4
V gene: TRBV30

CDR3 DNA: TGTGCCAGCAGCTTGGACGGCGGAAGCACAGATACGCAGTATTTT
CDR3 protein: CASSLDGGSTDTQYF
D gene: -
CDR3 length: 15
clone size: -
J gene: TRBJ2-3
V gene: TRBV5-4

CDR3 DNA: TGTGCCAGCAGCATCCCATTGAACACTGAAGCTTTCTTT
CDR3 protein: CASSIPLNTEAFF
D gene: -
CDR3 length: 13
clone size: -
J gene: TRBJ1-1
V gene: TRBV5-4

CDR3 DNA: TGTGCCAGCAGCGGCGACAGGGCGGACATTCAGTACTTC
CDR3 protein: CASSGDRADIQYF
D gene: TRBD1
CDR3 length: 13
clone size: -
J gene: TRBJ2-4
V gene: TRBV7-9

CDR3 DNA: TGTGCCAGTACCTCTCCGGGGGGCCCTGATAGCAATCAGCCCCAGCATTTT
CDR3 protein: CASTSPGGPDSNQPQHF
D gene: -
CDR3 length: 17
clone size: -
J gene: TRBJ1-5
V gene: TRBV19

CDR3 DNA: TGTGCCAGCAGTCCCGGACAGGGATATGAAGCTTTCTTT
CDR3 protein: CASSPGQGYEAFF
D gene: TRBD1
CDR3 length: 13
clone size: -
J gene: TRBJ1-1
V gene: TRBV6-4

CDR3 DNA: TGTGCCAGCAGCACGGGACAGGGAGCCGGGGAGCTGTTTTTT
CDR3 protein: CASSTGQGAGELFF
D gene: TRBD1
CDR3 length: 14
clone size: -
J gene: TRBJ2-2
V gene: TRBV7-6

CDR3 DNA: TGTGCCAGTAGTATTTCTGTGGGGCCCCAAGAGACCCAGTACTTC
CDR3 protein: CASSISVGPQETQYF
D gene: -
CDR3 length: 15
clone size: -
J gene: TRBJ2-5
V gene: TRBV19

CDR3 DNA: TGTGCCAGCAGTGAAGCGTTAGGGGGATCTGGGGCCAACGTCCTGACTTTC
CDR3 protein: CASSEALGGSGANVLTF
D gene: -
CDR3 length: 17
clone size: once
J gene: TRBJ2-6
V gene: TRBV6-1

CDR3 DNA: TGTGCCAGCAGCCAAACGACAGGGGGTAAGCACTTC
CDR3 protein: CASSQTTGGKHF
D gene: TRBD1
CDR3 length: 12
clone size: -
J gene: TRBJ2-7
V gene: TRBV3-1/TRBV3-2

CDR3 DNA: TGCGCCAGCAGCTCGGGACAGGGGGTAAATTCACCCCTCCACTTT
CDR3 protein: CASSSGQGVNSPLHF
D gene: TRBD1
CDR3 length: 15
clone size: -
J gene: TRBJ1-6
V gene: TRBV5-1

CDR3 DNA: TGTGCCAGCACCAGGGGGCTGTATAACGTCGGGGAGCTGTTTTTT
CDR3 protein: CASTRGLYNVGELFF
D gene: TRBD1
CDR3 length: 15
clone size: -
J gene: TRBJ2-2
V gene: TRBV2

CDR3 DNA: TGTGCCTCCCCCGCACAGGGGATTTGTAATGGCTACACCTTC
CDR3 protein: CASPAQGICNGYTF
D gene: TRBD1
CDR3 length: 14
clone size: -
J gene: TRBJ1-2
V gene: TRBV9

CDR3 DNA: TGTGCCAGCAGCCTTGACAGGGGAGTAGCGAATGAGCAGTTCTTC
CDR3 protein: CASSLDRGVANEQFF
D gene: TRBD1
CDR3 length: 15
clone size: -
J gene: TRBJ2-1
V gene: TRBV4-2